These 32 T cell receptor beta chains were sequenced from one sample in a study of shared clonotypes between healthy human individuals. TCRdb's table, derived via immunoSEQ multiplex PCR, lists solely in-frame clones and lacks some. Here the sample spans hundreds of thousands of clones, approximately 96% being singletons. Sequencing was performed on memory CD8+ T cells sorted from blood. The sample's subset: CD45RO+ cells pooled with CCR7-negative TemRA cells. All receptors derive from a man aged 30 to 45 in good health.

The CDR3 DNA reads TGTGCCAGCAGTACAACCTTCGGGACCTACAATGAGCAGTTCTTC. Translating it yields CASSTTFGTYNEQFF. V is TRBV25-1 and J is TRBJ2-1; a weak D match, TRBD2 (5 bases). The CDR3 runs 15 residues. Germline-derived CDR1 and CDR2 are MGHDK and SYGVNS. V lost 5 bases, J lost 2 bases, and 13 bases lay in between.

The chain couples TRBV10-3 to TRBJ2-2, with TRBD2 identical over 12 bases. Losses at the gene ends were 6 bases for V and 3 bases for J; bases not matched to a gene: 5. The germline gives CDR1 ENHRY, CDR2 SYGVKD. The length of the CDR3 is 16 residues. The CDR3 nucleotides are TGTGCCATCAGAGATCTAGCGGGAGGGTACACCGGGGAGCTGTTTTTT. Translated: CAIRDLAGGYTGELFF.

The rearrangement joins TRBV5-1 to TRBJ2-4, with 12 bases aligning to TRBD2. The CDR3 runs 20 residues. V dropped 0 bases and J dropped 8; count of bases not matched to a gene: 18. Per the germline V gene, CDR1 is SGHRS and CDR2 is YFSETQ. CDR3 in DNA: TGCGCCAGCAGCTTGGCATTACTAGCGGGAGGCCGACCCGACGCGGACATTCAGTACTTC. Protein: CASSLALLAGGRPDADIQYF.

The chain combines TRBV27 with TRBJ1-4; no clear D. This CDR3 spans 12 amino acids. Germline CDR1 MNHEY, CDR2 SMNVEV (reference sequence). The V end was cut by 6 bases, the J end by 8 bases, with 10 bases between. CDR3 sequence reads: CASSRTGEKLFF. The CDR3 DNA is TGTGCCAGCAGCCGAACCGGAGAAAAACTGTTTTTT. Full variable domain (missing parts from reference TRBV27 and TRBJ1-4): EAQVTQNPRYLITVTGKKLTVTCSQNMNHEYMSWYRQDPGLGLRQIYYSMNVEVTDKGDVPEGYKVSRKEKRNFPLILESPSPNQTSLYFCASSRTGEKLFFGSGTQLSVL.

The CDR3: CASSPLKLTSGRLVDTQYF. The CDR3 DNA is TGCGCCAGCAGCCCCCTAAAACTGACTAGCGGGAGATTGGTAGATACGCAGTATTTT. The chain has TRBV4-1 and TRBJ2-3; 12 positions match TRBD2. J was trimmed by 5 bases and V by 4 bases; bases with no gene match: 16. Germline values: CDR1 MGHRA, CDR2 YSYEKL. The CDR3 covers 19 residues.

The chain carries TRBV25-1 and TRBJ2-1; 8 nucleotides align to TRBD2. The ends lost 8 bases at V and 4 bases at J; junction bases unmatched: 10. The CDR3 has 15 amino acids. Germline-derived CDR1 and CDR2 are MGHDK and SYGVNS. The CDR3 DNA reads TGTGCCAGCTCCCGAACGGGAGGGCCATACAATGAGCAGTTCTTC. Amino acids: CASSRTGGPYNEQFF.

The chain links TRBV19 to TRBJ2-1; 9 nucleotides agree with TRBD2. Germline CDR1 reads LNHDA; CDR2 reads SQIVND (reference sequence). Trimming removed 8 bases from V and 6 bases from J; junction bases left unmatched: 11. The CDR3 length is 15 residues. Here the CDR3 reads CASQTLAGLGNEQFF. CDR3 coding DNA: TGTGCCAGTCAGACCCTAGCGGGGCTAGGCAATGAGCAGTTCTTC.

The gene calls are TRBV2 and TRBJ2-3; D gene unclear. This CDR3 has 11 amino acids. Trimming left V 5 bases short and J 0 bases short, with 0 bases between. Germline-derived CDR1 and CDR2 are SNHLY and FYNNEI. The CDR3 reads CASSSTDTQYF. In DNA, the CDR3 is TGTGCCAGCAGTAGCACAGATACGCAGTATTTT.

This chain connects TRBV4-1 to TRBJ1-5; D might be TRBD1 (6 bases). CDR3 length equals 13 residues. Germline CDR1 MGHRA, CDR2 YSYEKL. V lost 2 bases, J lost 6 bases, and 8 bases lay in between. The CDR3 loop is CASSQQGSQPQHF. DNA for the CDR3: TGCGCCAGCAGCCAACAGGGGTCTCAGCCCCAGCATTTT.

The gene calls are TRBV2 and TRBJ2-7; 8 positions agree with TRBD1. With 5 bases clipped from V and 6 bases from J, the junction kept 9 bases outside the gene matches. Germline CDR1 reads SNHLY; CDR2 reads FYNNEI. The CDR3 length is 14 residues. CDR3 residues: CASSQDRVFFEQYF. For the CDR3, the DNA is TGTGCCAGCAGTCAGGACAGGGTATTTTTCGAGCAGTACTTC.

Comments on this clone: Within the sample, other DNA sequences also encode this same CDR3. The chain carries TRBV7-9 and TRBJ1-1, with no clear D. V lost 2 bases and J 2 bases, leaving 0 bases between the germline ends. This CDR3 region has 11 residues. Per the germline V gene, CDR1 is SEHNR and CDR2 is FQNEAQ (reference sequence). The CDR3 DNA follows: TGTGCCAGCAGCTTAAACACTGAAGCTTTCTTT. Its translation: CASSLNTEAFF.

This chain links TRBV6-5 with TRBJ2-5; a weak D match, TRBD1 (6 bases). The CDR3 runs to 14 residues. Trimming cost V 0 bases and J 4 bases, with 9 bases left between them. Germline CDR1 reads MNHEY; CDR2 reads SVGAGI. The CDR3: CASSYSRGGETQYF. As DNA, the CDR3 is TGTGCCAGCAGTTACTCGAGAGGGGGAGAGACCCAGTACTTC.

The chain links TRBV7-8 to TRBJ2-7; no firm D call. Germline lookup yields CDR1 SGHVS and CDR2 FQNEAQ. The CDR3 has 14 amino acids. V lost 2 bases and J 4 bases, leaving 12 bases between the germline ends. The CDR3 reads CASSLTGARYEQYF. The CDR3, as DNA: TGTGCCAGCAGCTTAACGGGCGCTAGATACGAGCAGTACTTC.

The chain has TRBV9 and TRBJ2-2; TRBD1 agrees at 8 bases. The CDR3 loop spans 16 amino acids. V shed 4 bases and J 7 bases; nucleotides not matched to a gene: 12. Germline V gives CDR1 SGDLS, CDR2 YYNGEE. This CDR3 reads CASSISGTGLIGELFF. CDR3 nucleotide sequence: TGTGCCAGCAGCATCTCCGGGACAGGACTTATCGGGGAGCTGTTTTTT.

The chain joins TRBV10-2 to TRBJ2-6, with D maybe TRBD2 (7 bases). The CDR3 spans 18 residues. Looked up from germline, CDR1 is WSHSY and CDR2 is SAAADI. Between the trimmed V and J ends, which lost 3 bases and 5 bases, there was a span of 20 bases. CDR3 nucleotide sequence: TGCGCCAGCAGTGAAAGGGGGGGGGAGGGCCGACGGGCCAACGTCCTGACTTTC. This codes for CASSERGGEGRRANVLTF.

The chain uses TRBV5-6 and TRBJ1-2, with D hard to call. Germline values: CDR1 SGHDT, CDR2 YYEEEE. V dropped 4 bases and J dropped 7 bases, with 11 bases sitting between them. This CDR3 has 12 residues. The CDR3 loop is CASSRDGVGYTF. In nucleotides, the CDR3 is TGTGCCAGCAGCCGCGACGGCGTTGGCTACACCTTC. Full variable domain (remainder filled in from reference TRBV5-6 and TRBJ1-2): DAGVTQSPTHLIKTRGQQVTLRCSPKSGHDTVSWYQQALGQGPQFIFQYYEEEERQRGNFPDRFSGHQFPNYSSELNVNALLLGDSALYLCASSRDGVGYTFGSGTRLTVV.

V is TRBV7-2 and J is TRBJ2-2, with a weak D call TRBD2 (6 bases). Germline V lookup: CDR1 SGHTA, CDR2 FQGNSA. CDR3 length: 15 residues. V was clipped by 1 base and J by 4 bases, with 10 bases between them. The CDR3 protein is CASSLGGGVTGELFF. For the CDR3, the DNA is TGTGCCAGCAGCTTAGGGGGAGGCGTCACCGGGGAGCTGTTTTTT.

V gene TRBV18 combines with J gene TRBJ1-2, with D possibly matching TRBD1 (6 bases). The V and J ends lost 3 bases and 3 bases respectively, with 11 bases between them. CDR1 is KGHSH and CDR2 is LQKENI in the germline V gene. The length of the CDR3 is 14 residues. The CDR3 nucleotides are TGTGCCAGCTCACCGACAGGCGACTACTATGGCTACACCTTC. Translation: CASSPTGDYYGYTF.

This clone was detected once. The chain links TRBV11-3 to TRBJ2-7; a possible D gene is TRBD2 (7 bases). Between the trimmed V and J ends, which lost 5 bases and 4 bases, there was a span of 18 bases. This CDR3 is built from 15 residues. Germline CDR1 is SGHNT and CDR2 is YENEEA. The CDR3 sequence: CASSRGREPHYEQYF. The DNA for the CDR3 is TGTGCCAGCAGCCGGGGGCGGGAGCCCCATTACGAGCAGTACTTC.

The V call is TRBV11-2, the J call TRBJ2-2; the match to TRBD2 covers 9 bases. From germline, CDR1 is SGHAT and CDR2 FQNNGV. V was pared by 2 bases and J by 5 bases, with 9 bases of the junction left unmatched. The CDR3 length is 17 residues. CDR3 DNA sequence: TGTGCCAGCAGCTTAATTAGGGGGACTAGCCTGACCGGGGAGCTGTTTTTT. This sequence encodes CASSLIRGTSLTGELFF.

The rearrangement uses TRBV6-6 and TRBJ2-3, with D hard to call. The CDR3 has 11 residues. With 6 bases removed from V and 4 bases from J, the gap between germline ends came to 5 bases. The germline CDR1 and CDR2 sequences are MNHNY and SVGAGI (reference sequence). The chain's CDR3 is CASSRPDTQYF. CDR3 DNA sequence: TGTGCCAGCAGCAGACCAGATACGCAGTATTTT.

The chain carries TRBV29-1 and TRBJ2-7; a weak D match, TRBD1 (6 bases). The CDR3 totals 12 residues. The germline V and J ends were trimmed by 7 bases and 2 bases, with 12 bases remaining between them. The germline V gene has CDR1 SQVTM and CDR2 ANQGSEA. CDR3 region: CSAGTPTYEQYF. CDR3 DNA sequence: TGCAGCGCCGGGACACCCACCTACGAGCAGTACTTC.

The genes are TRBV11-2 and TRBJ2-4; the match to TRBD2 covers 14 bases. CDR1 and CDR2 from the germline V gene are SGHAT and FQNNGV. V was pared by 5 bases and J by 3 bases, with 6 bases of the junction left unmatched. CDR3 length: 17 amino acids. CDR3 DNA sequence: TGTGCCAGCAGCAAGGGACTAGCGGGAGTAAACAAAAACATTCAGTACTTC. This encodes CASSKGLAGVNKNIQYF.

The V and J genes are TRBV21-1 and TRBJ2-3; the table calls TRBD1, which could not be checked here. TRBV21-1 is labeled a pseudogene. This CDR3 comprises 23 residues. CDR3 amino acids: CASSTKTGSSTDRAGSSTDTQYF. The CDR3 coding sequence is TGTGCCAGCAGCACTAAGACAGGGAGCTCCACAGACAGGGCAGGGAGCTCCACAGATACGCAGTATTTT.

This clone was seen once. Other nucleotide sequences from this sample produce the same CDR3. The CDR3 coding sequence is TGCAGCGTTGAGGGGGGAAACTACGAGCAGTACTTC. It translates to CSVEGGNYEQYF. The genes are TRBV29-1 and TRBJ2-7; D may be TRBD2 (6 bases). CDR1 SQVTM and CDR2 ANQGSEA come from the germline V gene. The V end lost 3 bases, the J end lost 3 bases, and 9 bases lay between the germline ends. This CDR3 spans 12 amino acids.

The rearrangement joins TRBV19 to TRBJ2-7; perhaps TRBD1 as D (5 bases). Trimming took off 6 bases at V and 2 bases at J, with 11 bases between the two ends. The CDR3 has 13 residues. Per germline, CDR1 LNHDA and CDR2 SQIVND (reference sequence). DNA for the CDR3: TGTGCCAGTAGCACAGGTCTGCCCTACGAGCAGTACTTC. As protein: CASSTGLPYEQYF.

This clone was seen a single time. This chain links TRBV6-5 with TRBJ2-5; no definite D call. The ends were cut back, 0 bases at V and 2 bases at J, with 10 bases in the middle. Germline-derived CDR1 and CDR2 are MNHEY and SVGAGI. The CDR3 has 15 amino acids. This chain's CDR3 is CASSYSMAEQETQYF. CDR3 in DNA: TGTGCCAGCAGTTACTCGATGGCGGAGCAAGAGACCCAGTACTTC.

The V gene is TRBV5-1, the J gene TRBJ2-5, with 11 positions matching TRBD2. This CDR3 has 17 amino acids. Germline V gene data show CDR1 as SGHRS and CDR2 as YFSETQ. V shed 3 bases and J 4 bases; nucleotides not matched to a gene: 11. The CDR3 region is CASSWTLTSGSGETQYF. The CDR3 DNA sequence: TGCGCCAGCAGCTGGACCCTCACTAGCGGGAGTGGAGAGACCCAGTACTTC.

This clone was recorded once. The chain is built from TRBV4-2 and TRBJ1-5; tentative D call: TRBD1 (5 bases). CDR1 is LGHNA and CDR2 is YNFKEQ in the germline V gene. V lost 4 bases to trimming and J lost 3 bases, with 10 bases between them. The CDR3 extends over 14 amino acids. CDR3 bases: TGTGCCAGCAGCCTCACAGGTTCCAATCAGCCCCAGCATTTT. Translating gives CASSLTGSNQPQHF.

The chain is built from TRBV5-4 and TRBJ1-1; D is unclear. Germline lookup yields CDR1 SGHNT and CDR2 YYREEE (reference sequence). Trimming removed 4 bases at V and 7 bases at J, with 14 bases between. The CDR3 extends over 13 amino acids. The CDR3 sequence: CASSRSGGLEAFF. CDR3 in DNA: TGTGCCAGCAGCCGCTCAGGCGGCCTTGAAGCTTTCTTT.

This chain uses TRBV7-9 with TRBJ2-3, with 8 bases that match TRBD2. The J segment lost 8 bases and the V segment lost 2 bases, leaving 6 bases of the junction unmatched. The germline CDR1 and CDR2 sequences are SEHNR and FQNEAQ (reference sequence). There are 14 residues in the CDR3. The CDR3, as DNA: TGTGCCAGCAGCTTAAATCGGGAGGGCCTTACGCAGTATTTT. Translating gives CASSLNREGLTQYF.

The chain joins TRBV28 to TRBJ2-4; 13 nucleotides agree with TRBD2. V gave up 5 bases and J gave up 6 bases; unmatched junction bases: 10. In germline, CDR1 is MDHEN, CDR2 SYDVKM. The CDR3 contains 17 residues. CDR3 protein: CASSDRTSGRVGNIQYF. CDR3 in DNA: TGTGCCAGCAGTGACCGGACTAGCGGGAGAGTTGGAAACATTCAGTACTTC.